This T cell receptor beta chain came from a study of T cell responses to AZD1222 COVID-19 vaccine. Method: immunoSEQ multiplex PCR; TCRdb's copy keeps in-frame clones and lacks some. The data show 46,000 or so clones, 80% to 95% seen once. V was trimmed by 7 bases and J by 3 bases, leaving 18 bases between them. The CDR3 contains 15 residues. CDR1 LNHDA and CDR2 SQIVND come from the germline V gene (reference sequence). This clone was detected only a few times. This TCR derives from an adult who received the AZD1222 COVID-19 vaccine. V gene TRBV19 combines with J gene TRBJ1-2; maybe TRBD1 (6 bases). The sample in question was peripheral blood, obtained 28 days after the second AZD1222 dose. The CDR3 region has the DNA TGTGCCAGTATCACCCCCGGACAGCTCGACTATGGCTACACCTTC. Encoded protein: CASITPGQLDYGYTF.